This entry is about one TCR beta chain. Its specificity is unknown. The source of the sample is a study of post-analysis software for immune sequencing data. Study-level points and caveats: Four or five TRBV segments were significantly more frequent in patients than in controls. TRBV5-6, TRBV5-1 and TRBV20-1 were among these segments.

Unique molecular identifiers had been added to the TCR beta cDNA libraries. One entry per CDR3 protein, called by TCRdb with MiXCR from the PCR reads. The table has about 560,000 distinct CDR3 sequences, 44% seen once; the top ten hold about 1.8%. This CDR3 has 15 amino acids. The germline V and J ends were trimmed by 2 bases and 4 bases, with 17 bases remaining between them. The germline CDR1 and CDR2 sequences are DFQATT and SNEGSKA (reference sequence). This rearrangement joins TRBV20-1 to TRBJ1-1; tentatively, D is TRBD1 (6 bases). This receptor was obtained from a girl between 10 and 17 years old with multiple sclerosis. The sample was blood. Here the CDR3 DNA reads TGCAGTGCTAGACCCAACCAGGGGTATAGCACTGAAGCTTTCTTT. Residues: CSARPNQGYSTEAFF.